This is a list of T cell receptor beta chains from one sample in a study of blood T cell repertoires in COVID-19. TCRdb's copy holds only in-frame clones and misses some; the assay was immunoSEQ multiplex PCR. The table has approximately 290,000 clones, 80% to 90% seen once. Sequenced material: PBMCs or T cells enriched from blood (not recorded which). The receptors stem from a woman under 40 who had recovered from COVID-19. CDR3s include the opening cysteine and the closing phenylalanine or tryptophan. D genes are given only for firm matches. Only part of the rows carry a size: once, few, many, or a class if the clone is expanded.

D gene,clone size,J gene,V gene,CDR3 protein,CDR3 DNA
TRBD1,NA,TRBJ1-2,TRBV28,CASSPLDRGIYGYTF,TGTGCCAGCAGTCCCTTAGACAGGGGAATCTATGGCTACACCTTC
TRBD1,once,TRBJ2-3,TRBV19,CASSGQGSYTDTQYF,TGTGCCAGTAGCGGACAGGGTTCCTACACAGATACGCAGTATTTT
NA,NA,TRBJ1-2,TRBV6-5,CASRTGQFGYTF,TGTGCCAGCAGAACCGGACAGTTCGGCTACACCTTC
NA,few,TRBJ2-2,TRBV7-2,CASSLVARGGTGELFF,TGTGCCAGCAGCTTAGTCGCCCGGGGTGGCACCGGGGAGCTGTTTTTT
NA,once,TRBJ2-3,TRBV18,CASSPEGDTQYF,TGTGCCAGCTCACCGGAGGGTGATACGCAGTATTTT
NA,NA,TRBJ2-5,TRBV4-1,CASSQLLGETQYF,TGCGCCAGCAGCCAACTCCTCGGAGAGACCCAGTACTTC
TRBD2,once,TRBJ2-3,TRBV5-1,CASSLGDYPGTDTQYF,TGCGCCAGCAGCTTGGGGGACTACCCAGGAACAGATACGCAGTATTTT
TRBD2,NA,TRBJ2-2,TRBV5-1,CASSLARLAENTGELFF,TGCGCCAGCAGCTTGGCCCGACTAGCGGAGAACACCGGGGAGCTGTTTTTT
TRBD2,NA,TRBJ2-1,TRBV19,CASSITPFSGDEQFF,TGTGCCAGTAGTATTACTCCCTTTAGCGGGGATGAGCAGTTCTTC
NA,NA,TRBJ2-5,TRBV12-2,CASRQYKTWVDGTAPYQETQYF,TGTGCAAGTCGCCAATATAAGACGTGGGTGGACGGGACAGCGCCGTACCAAGAGACCCAGTACTTC
NA,NA,TRBJ1-2,TRBV29-1,CSVEEAGRWTNYGYTF,TGCAGCGTTGAAGAGGCAGGGCGATGGACTAACTATGGCTACACCTTC
TRBD1,NA,TRBJ1-2,TRBV6-1,CASSEWGQGNYGYTF,TGTGCCAGCAGTGAATGGGGACAGGGAAACTATGGCTACACCTTC
NA,NA,TRBJ2-1,TRBV10-1,CASSPTSGHNNEQFF,TGCGCCAGCAGTCCTACCTCGGGACATAACAATGAGCAGTTCTTC
NA,NA,TRBJ1-3,TRBV6-5,CASSYSGGENTIYF,TGTGCCAGCAGTTACTCGGGAGGGGAAAACACCATATATTTT
TRBD1,NA,TRBJ2-7,TRBV24-1,CATSDRPPGTASYEQYF,TGTGCCACCAGTGACAGGCCGCCCGGGACAGCATCCTACGAGCAGTACTTC
NA,NA,TRBJ2-7,TRBV24-1,CATGGPAPLYEQYF,TGTGCCACCGGAGGGCCCGCCCCACTTTACGAGCAGTACTTC
TRBD1,NA,TRBJ2-2,TRBV18,CASSLGQGRSGELFF,TGTGCCAGCTCCCTCGGACAGGGTCGCTCCGGGGAGCTGTTTTTT
TRBD1,NA,TRBJ2-1,TRBV20-1,CSARGRTGRIF,TGCAGTGCTAGGGGGCGGACAGGTCGGATCTTC
NA,NA,TRBJ1-4,TRBV11-2,CASSLGGLGEKLFF,TGTGCCAGCAGCTTGGGAGGGTTGGGTGAAAAACTGTTTTTT
NA,once,TRBJ1-1,TRBV20-1,CSSGRGEAFF,TGCAGTTCAGGGAGGGGTGAAGCTTTCTTT
NA,NA,TRBJ2-3,TRBV4-2,CASSQGQGTPAADTQYF,TGTGCCAGCAGCCAAGGACAAGGGACTCCAGCAGCAGATACGCAGTATTTT
TRBD1,NA,TRBJ2-1,TRBV27,CASSPGQGAYNEQFF,TGTGCCAGCAGCCCGGGACAGGGGGCCTACAATGAGCAGTTCTTC
NA,NA,TRBJ2-3,TRBV2,CASSESRQPTDTQYF,TGTGCCAGCAGTGAAAGCCGACAACCCACAGATACGCAGTATTTT
TRBD2,NA,TRBJ2-5,TRBV25-1,CASSEWQGGETQYF,TGTGCCAGCAGTGAATGGCAGGGAGGGGAGACCCAGTACTTC
NA,NA,TRBJ1-2,TRBV10-3,CAISDARLYGYTF,TGTGCCATCAGTGACGCCAGACTCTATGGCTACACCTTC
NA,NA,TRBJ1-1,TRBV7-9,CASSLGGVNTEAFF,TGTGCCAGCAGCTTAGGAGGAGTGAACACTGAAGCTTTCTTT
NA,NA,TRBJ2-7,TRBV11-2,CASTGGRSSYEQYF,TGTGCCAGCACCGGGGGGCGCAGCTCCTACGAGCAGTACTTC
NA,NA,TRBJ1-2,TRBV20-1,CSASRGYTF,TGCAGTGCTAGCAGGGGCTACACCTTC
NA,NA,TRBJ1-2,TRBV28,CASSSRENGYTF,TGTGCCAGCAGTTCGAGGGAAAATGGCTACACCTTC
NA,NA,TRBJ1-1,TRBV6-5,CASRSGQSLF,TGTGCCAGCAGGTCCGGACAATCTCTCTTT
TRBD2,NA,TRBJ2-1,TRBV13,CASSLGLGETGLVAGEYEQFF,TGTGCCAGCAGCTTAGGCCTGGGTGAGACAGGGTTGGTAGCGGGAGAATATGAGCAGTTCTTC
NA,NA,TRBJ2-3,TRBV18,CASSPPPPSGDTQYF,TGTGCCAGCTCACCACCGCCACCTTCGGGAGATACGCAGTATTTT
TRBD1,NA,TRBJ2-5,TRBV19,CASSDRARQETQYF,TGTGCCAGTAGTGACAGGGCCCGCCAAGAGACCCAGTACTTC
NA,NA,TRBJ1-1,TRBV7-9,CASSSRDNEGKAFF,TGTGCCAGCAGCAGCCGGGACAACGAGGGAAAAGCTTTCTTT
TRBD1,NA,TRBJ2-5,TRBV2,CASRLEGAETQYF,TGTGCCAGCAGACTAGAGGGGGCCGAGACCCAGTACTTC
NA,once,TRBJ2-7,TRBV6-1,CASSEAGADYEQYF,TGTGCCAGCAGTGAAGCGGGGGCGGACTACGAGCAGTACTTC
TRBD1,NA,TRBJ1-4,TRBV9,CASSVVGTGDEKLFF,TGTGCCAGCAGCGTAGTGGGGACAGGGGATGAAAAACTGTTTTTT
NA,NA,TRBJ1-6,TRBV5-1,CASSLSQRYDSPLHF,TGCGCCAGCAGCTTATCACAGAGATACGATTCACCCCTCCACTTT
TRBD1,once,TRBJ2-1,TRBV27,CASSLQGDEQFF,TGTGCCAGCAGTTTACAGGGGGATGAGCAGTTCTTC
NA,NA,TRBJ2-7,TRBV19,CASRLTPSSSYEQYF,TGTGCCAGTAGGTTGACTCCCTCAAGCTCCTACGAGCAGTACTTC
NA,NA,TRBJ2-7,TRBV28,CASSLDSYYEQYF,TGTGCCAGCAGTTTGGACAGTTATTACGAGCAGTACTTC
TRBD1,NA,TRBJ2-7,TRBV10-2,CASSDWGQRVYEQYF,TGCGCCAGCAGTGACTGGGGACAGAGAGTTTACGAGCAGTACTTC
TRBD2,NA,TRBJ2-3,TRBV28,CASSPEGLAGATSTDTQYF,TGTGCCAGCAGTCCCGAAGGACTAGCGGGGGCAACTAGCACAGATACGCAGTATTTT
TRBD1,NA,TRBJ1-5,TRBV4-1,CASSPNRGDQPQHF,TGCGCCAGCAGCCCAAACAGGGGGGATCAGCCCCAGCATTTT
NA,NA,TRBJ1-1,TRBV7-8,CASSSQFRGGTEAFF,TGTGCCAGCAGTTCACAATTCAGAGGGGGCACTGAAGCTTTCTTT
NA,NA,TRBJ1-1,TRBV9,CASSLRGQPKAFF,TGTGCCAGCAGCCTTCGCGGACAGCCGAAAGCTTTCTTT
NA,once,TRBJ2-1,TRBV5-4,CASRFRGNNEQFF,TGTGCCAGCAGATTCCGCGGGAACAATGAGCAGTTCTTC
TRBD1,many,TRBJ1-2,TRBV2,CASSYTPPDRAGQGYGYTF,TGTGCCAGCAGTTACACTCCCCCGGACAGGGCGGGACAGGGCTATGGCTACACCTTC
NA,NA,TRBJ2-7,TRBV6-5,CASARGGSYEQYF,TGTGCCAGCGCCCGGGGTGGCTCCTACGAGCAGTACTTC
NA,few,TRBJ1-6,TRBV5-1,CASSLNSRGDSPLHF,TGCGCCAGCAGCTTAAATAGTAGGGGTGATTCACCCCTCCACTTT
TRBD2,NA,TRBJ2-3,TRBV7-9,CAPLWGGTDTQYF,TGTGCCCCCCTCTGGGGGGGGACAGATACGCAGTATTTT
NA,NA,TRBJ1-5,TRBV6-5,CASSLGHTSNQPQHF,TGTGCCAGCAGCCTCGGACACACGAGCAATCAGCCCCAGCATTTT
NA,NA,TRBJ1-5,TRBV23-1,CASSTVVHQPQHF,TGCGCCAGCAGTACAGTAGTCCATCAGCCCCAGCATTTT
TRBD1,few,TRBJ2-2,TRBV7-6,CASTVPGQGSGELFF,TGTGCCAGCACCGTACCGGGACAGGGGTCCGGGGAGCTGTTTTTT
NA,once,TRBJ2-5,TRBV18,CASSPQTSGSGETQYF,TGTGCCAGCTCACCACAGACTTCTGGGAGTGGGGAGACCCAGTACTTC
TRBD1,few,TRBJ2-7,TRBV7-9,CASSFPTGVGKYEQYF,TGTGCCAGCAGCTTCCCGACAGGGGTGGGGAAATACGAGCAGTACTTC
TRBD1,NA,TRBJ1-1,TRBV24-1,CATSDLRDRGGEAFF,TGTGCCACCAGTGATTTGAGGGACAGGGGGGGTGAAGCTTTCTTT
NA,once,TRBJ1-1,TRBV6-5,CASRQVEVNTEAFF,TGTGCCAGCAGACAGGTTGAGGTGAACACTGAAGCTTTCTTT